This T cell receptor beta chain was identified during a study of T cell responses to AZD1222 COVID-19 vaccine. A single count supports this clone. Generated by immunoSEQ multiplex PCR, the TCRdb table keeps only in-frame clones and is missing some. The sample carries under 95,000 clones, approximately 88% recorded once. Germline CDR1 and CDR2: SGHRS and YFSETQ. V lost 4 bases, J lost 4 bases, and 5 bases stayed unmatched. This CDR3 has 15 residues. The genes are TRBV5-1 and TRBJ2-5, with 12 bases lining up with TRBD2. The material sequenced was peripheral blood, taken 28 days after the second AZD1222 dose. This receptor was identified in an adult who received the AZD1222 COVID-19 vaccine. The CDR3 DNA reads TGCGCCAGCAGCCTAGGACTAGCGGGGCCAGAGACCCAGTACTTC. Translating gives CASSLGLAGPETQYF.